A selection of T cell receptor beta chains follows, all from one sample in a study of cytomegalovirus exposure and HLA in healthy donors. The data were produced by immunoSEQ multiplex PCR, yet TCRdb's version contains in-frame clones alone and is incomplete. The data hold around 130,000 clones, with around 78% observed a single time. The specimen sequenced was PBMCs. Every receptor here comes from a woman in her 50s in good health and CMV-seronegative. The CDR3 runs from the conserved cysteine through the conserved F or W. D genes are given only for firm matches. Clone sizes are given selectively: once, few, many, or a class where the clone is expanded.

cdr3_nt cdr3_aa v_call clone_size cdr3_length j_call d_call
TGCGCCAGCAGCTTGGCGCAGGGCGGAACCTACCCCTTC CASSLAQGGTYPF TRBV5-1 NA 13 TRBJ1-2 NA
TGCAGCGCCCTGGCAGCCCTAGCAAACTATGGCTACACCTTC CSALAALANYGYTF TRBV29-1 NA 14 TRBJ1-2 NA
TGTGCCAGCAGCAAAGGAAATAGCGGGAGCTTACCCGAGCAGTACTTC CASSKGNSGSLPEQYF TRBV21-1 NA 16 TRBJ2-7 NA
TGTGCCAGCAGCCCTGGACAGGGCGTCTACGAGCAGTACTTC CASSPGQGVYEQYF TRBV11-2 NA 14 TRBJ2-7 TRBD1
TGTGCCAGCAGCTTGGGGTACGGGAGGAATGAAAAACTGTTTTTT CASSLGYGRNEKLFF TRBV5-6 few 15 TRBJ1-4 NA
TGCGCCAGCAGCCAAGGGGCGGGCGGCCGGCTGGTCGACATTCAGTACTTC CASSQGAGGRLVDIQYF TRBV4-3 NA 17 TRBJ2-4 NA
TGTGCCAGCAGCTACCGGGACATAAGTACCGGGGAGCTGTTTTTT CASSYRDISTGELFF TRBV5-5 NA 15 TRBJ2-2 NA
TGCGCCAGCAGCTTAAATCCGCAGATCGGGTCCAAGAGCTCAAGCACAGATACGCAGTATTTT CASSLNPQIGSKSSSTDTQYF TRBV5-1 once 21 TRBJ2-3 NA
TGTGCCAGCAGCCCCGCCCGGGTGAACACTGAAGCTTTCTTT CASSPARVNTEAFF TRBV7-2 NA 14 TRBJ1-1 NA
TGTGCCAGCAGCTTTCTTGCGTCGGGCTCTGGAAACACCATATATTTT CASSFLASGSGNTIYF TRBV7-9 once 16 TRBJ1-3 NA
TGTGCCAGCAGCCCCGCCAGCGGGCCTTTCACAGATACGCAGTATTTT CASSPASGPFTDTQYF TRBV5-4 NA 16 TRBJ2-3 NA
TGTGCCAGCAGCGTAGCCCCCGGGAACTCCCGCGGGCACGAGCAGTACTTC CASSVAPGNSRGHEQYF TRBV9 NA 17 TRBJ2-7 NA
TGCGCCAGCAGTAGCCCGGCGGGAGTAAGCACCGGGGAGCTGTTTTTT CASSSPAGVSTGELFF TRBV5-1 few 16 TRBJ2-2 TRBD2
TGTGCCAGTAGTATAGCCTTCGGACAGGACACCAATCAGCCCCAGCATTTT CASSIAFGQDTNQPQHF TRBV19 NA 17 TRBJ1-5 TRBD1
TGTGCCAGCAGCCTCCGACAGGGGCCCGTTTCAGGCTATGGCTACCCCTTC CASSLRQGPVSGYGYPF TRBV7-2 NA 17 TRBJ1-2 TRBD1
TGTGCCAGCAGCTTAGCCAGGGCGGCCACCGGGGAGCTGTTTTTT CASSLARAATGELFF TRBV7-6 NA 15 TRBJ2-2 NA
TGTGCCAGCAGCGGTAACAATCAGCCCCAGCATTTT CASSGNNQPQHF TRBV28 NA 12 TRBJ1-5 NA
TGTGCCAGCAGCCCCCAGGGAGGGGAGTTTGCCGGGGAGCTGTTTTTT CASSPQGGEFAGELFF TRBV9 once 16 TRBJ2-2 TRBD2
TGTGCCAGCAGTGTATTAGCGGGGACCGGGGAGCTGTTTTTT CASSVLAGTGELFF TRBV25-1 NA 14 TRBJ2-2 TRBD2
TGCGCCAGCAGCCCAGGACAGAATTTTAACTATGGCTACACCTTC CASSPGQNFNYGYTF TRBV5-1 few 15 TRBJ1-2 NA